This TCR beta chain derives from a study of cytomegalovirus exposure and HLA in healthy donors. In the study overall: About 180 million T cells yielded 110 million or so unique TCR beta sequences in earlier analysis. Roughly 80% of 398 genotyped donors fell in the Caucasian-associated ancestry cluster.

With 60 Vbeta and 13 Jbeta primers, the PCR was carried out. TCRdb's table, derived via immunoSEQ multiplex PCR, lists solely in-frame clones and lacks some. This table holds some 200,000 clones, 75% to 90% found once. The sequence was collected from a boy under 18 in good health and CMV-seronegative. Material for sequencing was PBMCs.

The CDR3, as DNA: TGTGCCATCAGTATCCGAGACAGGGGGGTCACTGAAGCTTTCTTT. It encodes CAISIRDRGVTEAFF. V and J are TRBV10-3 and TRBJ1-1; 9 nucleotides agree with TRBD1. J gave up 4 bases and V 5 bases, and 8 bases lay outside the gene matches. The germline V gene encodes CDR1 ENHRY and CDR2 SYGVKD. The CDR3 runs 15 residues.